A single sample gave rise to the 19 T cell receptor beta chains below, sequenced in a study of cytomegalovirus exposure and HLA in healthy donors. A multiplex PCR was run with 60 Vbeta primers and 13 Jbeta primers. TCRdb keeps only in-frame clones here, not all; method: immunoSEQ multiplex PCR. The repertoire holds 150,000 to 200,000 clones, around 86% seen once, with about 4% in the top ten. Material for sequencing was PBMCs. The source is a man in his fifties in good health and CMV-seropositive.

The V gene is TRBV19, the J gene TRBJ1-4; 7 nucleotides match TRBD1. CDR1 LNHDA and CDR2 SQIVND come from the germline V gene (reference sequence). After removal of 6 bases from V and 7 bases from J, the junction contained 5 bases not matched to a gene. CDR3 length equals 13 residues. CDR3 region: CASSRDRSEKLFF. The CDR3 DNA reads TGTGCCAGTAGCAGGGACAGAAGTGAAAAACTGTTTTTT.

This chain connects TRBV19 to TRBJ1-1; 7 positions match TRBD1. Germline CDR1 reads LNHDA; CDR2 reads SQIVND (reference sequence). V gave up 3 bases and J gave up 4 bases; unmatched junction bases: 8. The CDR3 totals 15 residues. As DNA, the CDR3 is TGTGCCAGTAGTATTCAGGGGGAGGTGAGCACTGAAGCTTTCTTT. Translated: CASSIQGEVSTEAFF.

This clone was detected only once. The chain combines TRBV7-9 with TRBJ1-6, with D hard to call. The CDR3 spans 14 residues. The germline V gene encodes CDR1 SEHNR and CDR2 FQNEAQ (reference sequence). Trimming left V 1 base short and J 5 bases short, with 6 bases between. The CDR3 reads CASSLGQDNSPLHF. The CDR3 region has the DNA TGTGCCAGCAGCTTAGGTCAGGATAATTCACCCCTCCACTTT.

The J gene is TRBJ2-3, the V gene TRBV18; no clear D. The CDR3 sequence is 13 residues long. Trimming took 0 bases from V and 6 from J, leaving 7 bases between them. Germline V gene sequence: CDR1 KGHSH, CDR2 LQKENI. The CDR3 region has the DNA TGTGCCAGCTCACCACCCCACACGGATACGCAGTATTTT. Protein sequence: CASSPPHTDTQYF.

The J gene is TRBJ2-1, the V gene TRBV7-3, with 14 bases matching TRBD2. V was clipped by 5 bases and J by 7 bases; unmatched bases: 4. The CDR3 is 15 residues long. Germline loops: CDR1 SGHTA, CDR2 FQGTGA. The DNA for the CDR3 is TGTGCCAGCAGCCAAGGACTAGCGGGAGGTAATGAGCAGTTCTTC. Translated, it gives CASSQGLAGGNEQFF.

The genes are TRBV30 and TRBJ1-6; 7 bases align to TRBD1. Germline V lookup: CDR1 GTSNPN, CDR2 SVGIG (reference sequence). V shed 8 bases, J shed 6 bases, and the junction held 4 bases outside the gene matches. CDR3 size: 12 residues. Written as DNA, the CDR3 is TGTGCCCGGGGACAGCCTAATTCACCCCTCCACTTT. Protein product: CARGQPNSPLHF.

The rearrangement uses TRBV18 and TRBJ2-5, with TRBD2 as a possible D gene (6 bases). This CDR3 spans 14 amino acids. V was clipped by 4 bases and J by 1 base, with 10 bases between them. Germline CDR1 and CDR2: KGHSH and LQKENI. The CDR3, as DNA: TGTGCCAGCTCACTTGCGGGGACCCAAGAGACCCAGTACTTC. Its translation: CASSLAGTQETQYF.

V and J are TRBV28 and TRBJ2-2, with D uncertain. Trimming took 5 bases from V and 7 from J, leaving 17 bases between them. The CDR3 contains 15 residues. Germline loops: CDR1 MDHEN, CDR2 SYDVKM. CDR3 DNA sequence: TGTGCCAGCAGTCTCGAATACCCGCGATACGGGGAGCTGTTTTTT. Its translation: CASSLEYPRYGELFF.

As DNA, the CDR3 is TGTGCCAGCAGCCCCATTTTCGGACTGAGGGGGGGCCGAGGTGAAAAACTGTTTTTT. Translated: CASSPIFGLRGGRGEKLFF. The chain employs TRBV7-6 and TRBJ1-4, with a weak D call TRBD1 (6 bases). The V and J ends lost 5 bases and 7 bases respectively, with 29 bases between them. CDR1 and CDR2 (germline): SGHVS, FNYEAQ. The CDR3 has 19 amino acids.

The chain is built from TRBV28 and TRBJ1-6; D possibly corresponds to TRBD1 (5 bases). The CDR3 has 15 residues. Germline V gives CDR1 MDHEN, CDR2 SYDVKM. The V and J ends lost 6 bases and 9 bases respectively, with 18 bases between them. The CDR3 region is CASSTLWGVGSPLHF. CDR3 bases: TGTGCCAGCAGCACACTTTGGGGCGTCGGTTCACCCCTCCACTTT.

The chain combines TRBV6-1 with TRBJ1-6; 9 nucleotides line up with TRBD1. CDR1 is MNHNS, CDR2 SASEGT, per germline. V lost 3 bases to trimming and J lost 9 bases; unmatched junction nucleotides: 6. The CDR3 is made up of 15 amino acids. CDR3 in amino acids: CASSDWTGVGSPLHF. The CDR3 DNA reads TGTGCCAGCAGTGATTGGACAGGGGTAGGTTCACCCCTCCACTTT.

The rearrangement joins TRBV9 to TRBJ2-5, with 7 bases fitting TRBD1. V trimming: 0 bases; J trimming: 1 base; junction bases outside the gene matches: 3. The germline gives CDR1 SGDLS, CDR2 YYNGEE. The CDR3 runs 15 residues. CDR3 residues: CASSVEGAAQETQYF. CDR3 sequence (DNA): TGTGCCAGCAGCGTAGAGGGGGCAGCCCAAGAGACCCAGTACTTC. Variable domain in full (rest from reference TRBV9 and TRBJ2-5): DSGVTQTPKHLITATGQRVTLRCSPRSGDLSVYWYQQSLDQGLQFLIQYYNGEERAKGNILERFSAQQFPDLHSELNLSSLELGDSALYFCASSVEGAAQETQYFGPGTRLLVL.

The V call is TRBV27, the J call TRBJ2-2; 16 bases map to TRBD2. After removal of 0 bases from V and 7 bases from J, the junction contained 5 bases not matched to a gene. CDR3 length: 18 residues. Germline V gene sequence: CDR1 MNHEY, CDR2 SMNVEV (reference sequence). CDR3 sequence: CASSLSGLAGGRIGELFF. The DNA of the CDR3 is TGTGCCAGCAGTTTATCGGGACTAGCGGGGGGGCGAATCGGGGAGCTGTTTTTT.

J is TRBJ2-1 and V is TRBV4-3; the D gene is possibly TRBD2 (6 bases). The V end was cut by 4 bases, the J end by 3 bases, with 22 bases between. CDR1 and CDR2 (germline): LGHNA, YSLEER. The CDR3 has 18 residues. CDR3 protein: CASSLGVASAGLYNEQFF. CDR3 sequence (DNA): TGCGCCAGCAGCCTCGGGGTGGCTAGCGCTGGGCTCTACAATGAGCAGTTCTTC.

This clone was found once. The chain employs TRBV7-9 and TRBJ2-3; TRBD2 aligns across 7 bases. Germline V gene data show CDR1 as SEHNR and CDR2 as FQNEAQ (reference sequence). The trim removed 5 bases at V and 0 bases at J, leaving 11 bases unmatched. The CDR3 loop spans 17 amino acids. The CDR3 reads CASSAPLLTSSTDTQYF. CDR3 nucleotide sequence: TGTGCCAGCAGCGCACCACTTTTGACTAGCAGCACAGATACGCAGTATTTT.

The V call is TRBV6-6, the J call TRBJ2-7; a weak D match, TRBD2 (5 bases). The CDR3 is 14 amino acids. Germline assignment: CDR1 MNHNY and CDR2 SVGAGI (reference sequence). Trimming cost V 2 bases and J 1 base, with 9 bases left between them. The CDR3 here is CASSYAGRSYEQYF. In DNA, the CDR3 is TGTGCCAGCAGTTACGCGGGCAGGTCCTACGAGCAGTACTTC.

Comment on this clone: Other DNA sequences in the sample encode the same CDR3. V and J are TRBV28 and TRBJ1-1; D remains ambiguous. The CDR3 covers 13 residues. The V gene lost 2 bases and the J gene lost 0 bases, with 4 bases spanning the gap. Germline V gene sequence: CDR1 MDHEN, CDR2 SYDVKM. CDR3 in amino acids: CASSLVMNTEAFF. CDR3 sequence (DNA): TGTGCCAGCAGTTTAGTCATGAACACTGAAGCTTTCTTT. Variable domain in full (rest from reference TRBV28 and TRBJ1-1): DVKVTQSSRYLVKRTGEKVFLECVQDMDHENMFWYRQDPGLGLRLIYFSYDVKMKEKGDIPEGYSVSREKKERFSLILESASTNQTSMYLCASSLVMNTEAFFGQGTRLTVV.

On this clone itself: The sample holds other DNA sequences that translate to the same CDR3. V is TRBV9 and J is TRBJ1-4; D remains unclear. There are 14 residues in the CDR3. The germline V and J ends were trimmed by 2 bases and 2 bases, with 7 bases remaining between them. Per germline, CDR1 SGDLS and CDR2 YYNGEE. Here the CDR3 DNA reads TGTGCCAGCAGCGTTGGACTGACTAATGAAAAACTGTTTTTT. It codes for CASSVGLTNEKLFF.

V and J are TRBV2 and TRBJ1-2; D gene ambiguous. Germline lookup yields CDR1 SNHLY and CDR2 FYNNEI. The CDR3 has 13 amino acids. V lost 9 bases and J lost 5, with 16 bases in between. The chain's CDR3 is CARNYLTEYGYTF. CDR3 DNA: TGTGCCAGAAACTACCTTACCGAATATGGCTACACCTTC.